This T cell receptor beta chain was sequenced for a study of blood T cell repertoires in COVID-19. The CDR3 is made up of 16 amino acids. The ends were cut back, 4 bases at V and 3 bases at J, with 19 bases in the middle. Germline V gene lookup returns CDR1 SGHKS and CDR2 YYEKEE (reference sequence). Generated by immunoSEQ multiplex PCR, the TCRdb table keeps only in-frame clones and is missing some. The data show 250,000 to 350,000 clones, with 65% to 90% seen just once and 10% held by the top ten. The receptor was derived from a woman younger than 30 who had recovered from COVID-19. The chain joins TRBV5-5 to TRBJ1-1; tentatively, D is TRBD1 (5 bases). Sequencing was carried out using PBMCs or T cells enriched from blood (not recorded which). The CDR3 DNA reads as TGTGCCAGCAGCACCCACAGGTTGGAAGTGGACACTGAAGCTTTCTTT. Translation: CASSTHRLEVDTEAFF.